The present entry profiles one T cell receptor (beta chain) with its context. Measured with immunoSEQ multiplex PCR; TCRdb has only the in-frame clones, and not every one. This sample has roughly 440,000 clones, with approximately 88% found just once. Germline V CDR1 and CDR2: GTSNPN, SVGIG (reference sequence). This CDR3 is built from 15 residues. V was shortened by 4 bases and J by 6 bases, with 18 bases between the two germline ends. The source of the sample is a study of blood T cell repertoires in COVID-19. Those enrolled in Seattle joined during active infection and were followed longitudinally afterward.

This sequence was found in a woman aged 50 to 60 with COVID-19, enrolled during active disease. The chain has TRBV30 and TRBJ2-2; TRBD1 is a possible D gene (6 bases). Specimen: peripheral blood. The chain's CDR3 is CAWTRDTLNSGELFF. CDR3 coding DNA: TGTGCCTGGACGAGGGACACCCTCAATTCCGGGGAGCTGTTTTTT.